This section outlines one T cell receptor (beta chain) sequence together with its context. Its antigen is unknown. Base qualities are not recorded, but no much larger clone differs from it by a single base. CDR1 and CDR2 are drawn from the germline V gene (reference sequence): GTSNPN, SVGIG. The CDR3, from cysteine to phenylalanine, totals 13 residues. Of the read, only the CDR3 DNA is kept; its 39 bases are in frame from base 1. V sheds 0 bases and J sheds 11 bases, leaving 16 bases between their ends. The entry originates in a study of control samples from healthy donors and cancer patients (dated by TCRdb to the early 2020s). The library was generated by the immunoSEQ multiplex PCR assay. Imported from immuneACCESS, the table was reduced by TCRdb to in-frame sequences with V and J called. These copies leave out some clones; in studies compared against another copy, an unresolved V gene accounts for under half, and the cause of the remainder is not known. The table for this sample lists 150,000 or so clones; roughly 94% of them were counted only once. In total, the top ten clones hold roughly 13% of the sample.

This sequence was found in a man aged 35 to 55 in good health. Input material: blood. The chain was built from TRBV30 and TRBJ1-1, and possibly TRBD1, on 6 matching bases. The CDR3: CAWSVQQGGGAFF. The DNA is TGTGCCTGGAGTGTACAACAGGGCGGCGGCGCTTTCTTT.